The T cell receptor beta chain under discussion was sequenced for a study of blood T cell repertoires in COVID-19. In the study overall: Sources were T cells, B-cell-depleted T cells, or PBMCs; the material itself was cDNA or gDNA.

Original processing methods: Nucleated cell number was recorded as an estimate derived from reference gene primer amplification. Assay: immunoSEQ multiplex PCR; the TCRdb copy retains only in-frame clones and omits some. V, J and clone size reflect that table, while D and trimming were determined from the DNA. Of approximately 100,000 clones detected, about four fifths appear once; the ten largest clones hold about 10%. The source of this sequence is a human donor in a cohort sampled during active COVID-19. The specimen was peripheral blood.

In DNA form, the CDR3 reads TGTGCCAGCAGCATGACTAGCGGGGGGGCCTTGAAGACCCAGTACTTC. The encoded protein is CASSMTSGGALKTQYF. The chain is built from TRBV5-8 and TRBJ2-5, with 14 bases aligning to TRBD2. The V gene end was trimmed by 4 bases and the J gene end by 6 bases; junction bases not matched to a gene: 8. This CDR3 comprises 16 residues. Germline lookup yields CDR1 SGHTS and CDR2 YDEGEE.